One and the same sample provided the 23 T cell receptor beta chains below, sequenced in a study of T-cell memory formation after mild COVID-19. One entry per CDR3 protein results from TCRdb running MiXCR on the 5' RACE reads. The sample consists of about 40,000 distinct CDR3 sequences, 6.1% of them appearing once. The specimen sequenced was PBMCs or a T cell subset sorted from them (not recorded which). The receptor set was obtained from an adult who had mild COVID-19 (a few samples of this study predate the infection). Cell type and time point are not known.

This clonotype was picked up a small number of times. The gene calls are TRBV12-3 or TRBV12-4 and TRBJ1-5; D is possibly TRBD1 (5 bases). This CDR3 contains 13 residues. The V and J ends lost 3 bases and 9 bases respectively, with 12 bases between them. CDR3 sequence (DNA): TGTGCCAGCAGTTTCGTACCCGACAGGCCCCAGCATTTT. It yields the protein CASSFVPDRPQHF.

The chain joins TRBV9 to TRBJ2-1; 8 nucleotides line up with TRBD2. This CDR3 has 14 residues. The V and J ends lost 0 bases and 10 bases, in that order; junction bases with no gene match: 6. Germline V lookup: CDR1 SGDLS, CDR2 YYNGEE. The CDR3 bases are TGTGCCAGCAGCGTAGCCGGACTAGCCGGGGAGCAGTTCTTC. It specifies CASSVAGLAGEQFF.

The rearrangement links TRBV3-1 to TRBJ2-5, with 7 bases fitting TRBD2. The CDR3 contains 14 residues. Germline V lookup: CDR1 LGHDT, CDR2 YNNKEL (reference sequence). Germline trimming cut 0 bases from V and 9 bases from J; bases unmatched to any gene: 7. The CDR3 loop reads CASSQDSSGRAQYF. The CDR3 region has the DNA TGTGCCAGCAGCCAAGATTCTAGCGGCCGGGCCCAGTACTTC.

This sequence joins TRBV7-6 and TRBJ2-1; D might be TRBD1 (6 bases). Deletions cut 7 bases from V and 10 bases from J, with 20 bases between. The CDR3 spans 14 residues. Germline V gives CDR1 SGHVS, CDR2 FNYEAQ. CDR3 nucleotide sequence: TGTGCCAGCACCGAGTCCAACTCCGGGACAGAGCAGTTCTTC. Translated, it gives CASTESNSGTEQFF.

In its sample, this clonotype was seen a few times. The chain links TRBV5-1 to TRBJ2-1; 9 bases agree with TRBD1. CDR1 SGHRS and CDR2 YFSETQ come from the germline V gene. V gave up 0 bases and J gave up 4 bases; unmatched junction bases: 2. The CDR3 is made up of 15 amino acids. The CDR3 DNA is TGCGCCAGCAGCTTGGGACAGGGGGTTTACAATGAGCAGTTCTTC. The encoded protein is CASSLGQGVYNEQFF.

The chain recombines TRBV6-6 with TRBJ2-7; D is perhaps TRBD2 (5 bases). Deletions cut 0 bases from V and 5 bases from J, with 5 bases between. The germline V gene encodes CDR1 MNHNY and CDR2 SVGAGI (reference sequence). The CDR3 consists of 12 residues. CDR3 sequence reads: CASSYSGDEQYF. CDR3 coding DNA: TGTGCCAGCAGTTACTCCGGGGACGAGCAGTACTTC.

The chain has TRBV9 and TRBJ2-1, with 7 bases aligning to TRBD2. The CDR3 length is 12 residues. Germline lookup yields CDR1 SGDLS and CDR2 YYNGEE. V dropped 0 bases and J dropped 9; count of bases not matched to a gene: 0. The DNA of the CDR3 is TGTGCCAGCAGCGTAGGGGGGGGTGAGCAGTTCTTC. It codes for CASSVGGGEQFF.

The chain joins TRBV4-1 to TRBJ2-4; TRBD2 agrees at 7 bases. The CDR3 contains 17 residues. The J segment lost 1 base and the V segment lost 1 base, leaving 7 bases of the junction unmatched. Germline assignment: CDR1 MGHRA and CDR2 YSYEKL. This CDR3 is CASSQGLLRGAKNIQYF. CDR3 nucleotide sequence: TGCGCCAGCAGCCAAGGACTTTTGCGGGGGGCCAAAAACATTCAGTACTTC.

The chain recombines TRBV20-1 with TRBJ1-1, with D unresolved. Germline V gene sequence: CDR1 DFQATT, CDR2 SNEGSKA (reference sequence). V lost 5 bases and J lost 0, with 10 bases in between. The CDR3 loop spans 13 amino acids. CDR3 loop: CSAPKGLNTEAFF. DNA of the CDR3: TGCAGTGCTCCAAAGGGCCTGAACACTGAAGCTTTCTTT.

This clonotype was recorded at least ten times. This CDR3 is CASSPYSGSYNEQFF. In DNA, the CDR3 is TGTGCCAGCAGTCCCTATTCAGGCTCCTACAATGAGCAGTTCTTC. The J gene is TRBJ2-1, the V gene TRBV12-3 or TRBV12-4; D unclear. V lost 5 bases to trimming and J lost 0 bases, with 11 bases between them. This CDR3 is 15 amino acids long.

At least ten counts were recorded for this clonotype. CDR3 region: CASSLDLNTEAFF. In DNA, the CDR3 is TGTGCCAGCAGCTTGGACTTAAACACTGAAGCTTTCTTT. The rearrangement uses TRBV5-5 and TRBJ1-1; D gene unclear. The CDR3 is 13 residues long. Germline lookup yields CDR1 SGHKS and CDR2 YYEKEE (reference sequence). With 0 bases removed from V and 2 bases from J, the gap between germline ends came to 5 bases.

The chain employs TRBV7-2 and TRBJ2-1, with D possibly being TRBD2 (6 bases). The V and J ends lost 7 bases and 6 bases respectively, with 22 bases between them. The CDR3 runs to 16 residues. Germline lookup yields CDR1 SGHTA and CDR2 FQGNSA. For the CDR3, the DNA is TGTGCCAGCACCCCCTCAGGAGGGACCCAAGGCAATGAGCAGTTCTTC. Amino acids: CASTPSGGTQGNEQFF.

CDR3 loop: CASSLARTANNEQFF. CDR3 coding DNA: TGTGCCAGCAGTTTGGCCCGGACAGCCAACAATGAGCAGTTCTTC. The chain recombines TRBV27 with TRBJ2-1; maybe TRBD1 (6 bases). CDR1 is MNHEY and CDR2 is SMNVEV in the germline V gene (reference sequence). With 3 bases removed from V and 5 bases from J, the gap between germline ends came to 14 bases. CDR3 size: 15 residues.

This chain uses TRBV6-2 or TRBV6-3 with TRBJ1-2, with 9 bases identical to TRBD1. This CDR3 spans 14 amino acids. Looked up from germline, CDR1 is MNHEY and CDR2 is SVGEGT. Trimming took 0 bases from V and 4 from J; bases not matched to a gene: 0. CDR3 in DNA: TGTGCCAGCAGTTACTCGGACAGGGGCTATGGCTACACCTTC. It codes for CASSYSDRGYGYTF.

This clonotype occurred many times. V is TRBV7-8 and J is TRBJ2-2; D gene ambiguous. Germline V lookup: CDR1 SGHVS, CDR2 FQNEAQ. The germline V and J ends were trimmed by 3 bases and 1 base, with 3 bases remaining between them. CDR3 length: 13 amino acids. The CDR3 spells CASSFRNTGELFF. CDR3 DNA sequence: TGTGCCAGCAGCTTTCGGAACACCGGGGAGCTGTTTTTT.

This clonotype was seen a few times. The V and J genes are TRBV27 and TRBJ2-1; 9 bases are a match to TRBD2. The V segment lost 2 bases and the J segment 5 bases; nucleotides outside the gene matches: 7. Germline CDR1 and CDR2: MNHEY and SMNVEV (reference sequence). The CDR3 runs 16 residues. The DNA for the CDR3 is TGTGCCAGCAGTTTAGGAGGCGGGAGGGTGGACAATGAGCAGTTCTTC. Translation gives CASSLGGGRVDNEQFF.

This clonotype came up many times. The CDR3: CASSPREAYNEQFF. The DNA for the CDR3 is TGTGCCAGCAGCCCTCGTGAGGCCTACAATGAGCAGTTCTTC. This chain joins TRBV9 and TRBJ2-1, with D unclear. The V end lost 4 bases, the J end lost 2 bases, and 10 bases lay between the germline ends. The germline gives CDR1 SGDLS, CDR2 YYNGEE. The CDR3 has 14 amino acids.

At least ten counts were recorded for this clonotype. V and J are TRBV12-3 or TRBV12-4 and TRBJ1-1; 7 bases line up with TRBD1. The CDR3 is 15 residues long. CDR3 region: CAIENSRRGRTEAFF. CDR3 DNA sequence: TGTGCGATAGAAAATTCCCGGAGGGGGCGAACTGAAGCTTTCTTT.

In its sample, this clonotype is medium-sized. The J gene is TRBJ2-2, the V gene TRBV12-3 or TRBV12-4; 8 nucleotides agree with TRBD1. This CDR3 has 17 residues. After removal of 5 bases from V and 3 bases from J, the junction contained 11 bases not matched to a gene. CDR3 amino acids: CASSAYSGTGYTGELFF. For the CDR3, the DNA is TGTGCCAGCAGTGCATATTCCGGGACAGGTTACACCGGGGAGCTGTTTTTT.

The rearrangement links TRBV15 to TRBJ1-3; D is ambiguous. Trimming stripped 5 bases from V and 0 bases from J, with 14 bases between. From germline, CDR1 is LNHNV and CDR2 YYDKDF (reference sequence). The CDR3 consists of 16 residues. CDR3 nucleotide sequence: TGTGCCACCAGCGGCTATCCTAGGAGCTCTGGAAACACCATATATTTT. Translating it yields CATSGYPRSSGNTIYF. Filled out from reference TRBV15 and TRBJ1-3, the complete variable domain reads DAMVIQNPRYQVTQFGKPVTLSCSQTLNHNVMYWYQQKSSQAPKLLFHYYDKDFNNEADTPDNFQSRRPNTSFCFLDIRSPGLGDTAMYLCATSGYPRSSGNTIYFGEGSWLTVV.

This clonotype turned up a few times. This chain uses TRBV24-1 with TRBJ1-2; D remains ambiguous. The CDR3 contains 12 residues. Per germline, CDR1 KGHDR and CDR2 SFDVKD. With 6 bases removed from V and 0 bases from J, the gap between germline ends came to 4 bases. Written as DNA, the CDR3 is TGTGCCACCAGTCCGGCTAACTATGGCTACACCTTC. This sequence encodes CATSPANYGYTF.

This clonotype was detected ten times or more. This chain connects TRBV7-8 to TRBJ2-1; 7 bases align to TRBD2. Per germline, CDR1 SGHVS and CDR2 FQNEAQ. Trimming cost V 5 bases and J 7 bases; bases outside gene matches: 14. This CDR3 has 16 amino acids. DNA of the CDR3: TGTGCCAGCAGCGGGGGGTCGGGACTACTTTCAAATGAGCAGTTCTTC. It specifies CASSGGSGLLSNEQFF. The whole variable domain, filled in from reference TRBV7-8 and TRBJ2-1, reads GAGVSQSPRYKVAKRGQDVALRCDPISGHVSLFWYQQALGQGPEFLTYFQNEAQLDKSGLPSDRFFAERPEGSVSTLKIQRTQQEDSAVYLCASSGGSGLLSNEQFFGPGTRLTVL.

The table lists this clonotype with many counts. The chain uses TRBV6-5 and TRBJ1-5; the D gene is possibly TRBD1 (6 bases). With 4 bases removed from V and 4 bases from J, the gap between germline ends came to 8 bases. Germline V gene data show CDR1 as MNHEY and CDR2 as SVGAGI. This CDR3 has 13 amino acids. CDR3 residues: CASSWGQNQPQHF. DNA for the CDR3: TGTGCCAGCAGTTGGGGGCAGAATCAGCCCCAGCATTTT.